The entry below describes one T cell receptor (beta chain). Antigen unknown. Trimming cost V 5 bases and J 7 bases; bases outside gene matches: 9. Per the germline V gene, CDR1 is SGHRS and CDR2 is YFSETQ. The CDR3 length is 14 residues. The entry originates in a study of T cells in tuberculosis. In the study overall: CD1B tetramers identified T cells specific for mycobacterial lipid GMM. General observations from the study: Classification accuracy was around 90% (AUROC approximately 0.89) with the GMM-specific repertoire.

Repertoires were generated with immunoSEQ multiplex PCR, while TCRdb's copy carries only in-frame clones and drops some. The sample lists around 41,000 clones, about 94% seen once, with under 2% in the top ten. The sequenced material came from PBMCs. The TCR sequence derives from a donor between 10 and 35 years old with latent tuberculosis or without tuberculosis infection. Some clones in this sample may be carry-over from other donors' samples. The rearrangement joins TRBV5-1 to TRBJ1-5, with TRBD1 matching 7 bases. The CDR3 DNA reads TGCGCCAGCAGTCACACAGGGGATGAACAGCCCCAGCATTTT. Protein product: CASSHTGDEQPQHF.